A selection of T cell receptor beta chains follows, all from one sample in a study. TCRdb re-derived calls from the 5' RACE reads in MiXCR, one entry per CDR3 protein. The sample lists about 40,000 distinct CDR3 sequences; 18% were seen once. The source material was naive CD4+ T cells sorted from a lymph node. These receptors all stem from a female donor with breast cancer. CDR3s include the opening cysteine and the closing phenylalanine or tryptophan. A D gene is named only where the DNA matches it firmly. Size is omitted from some rows. Given values are once, few, many or a class for expanded clones.

. . TRBJ1-1 TRBV5-1 TGCGCCAGCAGCTTGGTACGGACAGATCTCACTGAAGCTTTCTTT CASSLVRTDLTEAFF
few . TRBJ1-1 TRBV28 TGTGCCAGCAGTTCTCATCTTGGAGGTCCCGCGCTAATATTGGGGACCACTGAAGCTTTCTTT CASSSHLGGPALILGTTEAFF
few TRBD2 TRBJ2-1 TRBV7-3 TGTGCCAGCAGCCCCCGAATAGCGGGAGGTACCTACAATGAGCAGTTCTTC CASSPRIAGGTYNEQFF
many TRBD2 TRBJ2-7 TRBV6-2/TRBV6-3 TGTGCCAGCAGTTCTAGCGGCCCCTACGAGCAGTACTTC CASSSSGPYEQYF
. TRBD1 TRBJ2-5 TRBV20-1 TGCAGTGCTAGAGATAACAGGGGAGTAGGAGAGACCCAGTACTTC CSARDNRGVGETQYF
. . TRBJ1-1 TRBV9 TGTGCCAGCAGTCCCGGGATCAGGGACACTGAAGCTTTCTTT CASSPGIRDTEAFF
. . TRBJ1-4 TRBV10-2 TGCGCCAGCAGTGAGTCAGAGGCAACTAATGAAAAACTGTTTTTT CASSESEATNEKLFF
many . TRBJ1-2 TRBV9 TGTGCCAGCAGCGCCCCCGGCAGCCTAACCTATGGCTACACCTTC CASSAPGSLTYGYTF
few . TRBJ1-4 TRBV6-6 TGTGCCAGCAGTAACCGGGGAAGCGAAAAACTGTTTTTT CASSNRGSEKLFF
few . TRBJ2-7 TRBV6-2/TRBV6-3 TGTGCCAGCAGTCCTTCCCTAGCCCGTGAGCAGTACTTC CASSPSLAREQYF
. TRBD2 TRBJ2-1 TRBV24-1 TGTGCCACCAGTGATCCCGGGAGGGTAGGGGACAATGAGCAGTTCTTC CATSDPGRVGDNEQFF
few TRBD1 TRBJ2-3 TRBV11-2 TGTGCCAGCAGCCGACAGGGTCCTACTTCCACAGATGCGCAGTATTTT CASSRQGPTSTDAQYF
. . TRBJ1-4 TRBV4-2 TGTGCCAGCAGCCAAGATCCCCCAGCTTTCTCAACTAATGAAAAACTGTTTTTT CASSQDPPAFSTNEKLFF
few . TRBJ2-5 TRBV5-1 TGCGCCAGCAGCTTGTCCTCCGGACAAGAGACCCAGTACTTC CASSLSSGQETQYF
. TRBD1 TRBJ2-5 TRBV2 TGTGCCAGCAGGGGGACAGAGGTCCAAGAGACCCAGTACTTC CASRGTEVQETQYF